This passage covers 27 T cell receptor beta chains from one sample sequenced in a study of blood T cells in healthy people across ages (dated by TCRdb to 2014 to 2015). Libraries were prepared through 5' RACE. These reads were obtained on an Illumina HiSeq 2500. A second PCR of about 6 to 11 cycles was run with a J-beta primer mix and a sample-barcoded 5' primer. TCRdb's own reprocessing of the public reads used fastp at Q25 and MiXCR and kept productive beta chains. Merged by CDR3 protein, the rows form single entries marked with the most common genes and DNA. For this sample the table gives 700,000 or so distinct CDR3 sequences, of which over 40% were detected only once. The ten largest clones take up around 30% of the sample. Sequenced sample: blood. The receptor set was obtained from an elderly man in good health.

The chain employs TRBV28 and TRBJ2-3; 8 bases line up with TRBD2. Unmatched junction bases numbered 6, after V lost 5 bases and J lost 2 bases. The CDR3 extends over 15 amino acids. CDR1 MDHEN and CDR2 SYDVKM come from the germline V gene. The CDR3 loop reads CASSQAGVPTDTQYF. The CDR3 coding sequence is TGTGCCAGCAGTCAAGCGGGAGTACCCACAGATACGCAGTATTTT.

The chain carries TRBV6-2 or TRBV6-3 and TRBJ2-4, with D perhaps TRBD1 (5 bases). The germline V and J ends were trimmed by 4 bases and 13 bases, with 17 bases remaining between them. Germline V gives CDR1 MNHEY, CDR2 SVGEGT. The length of the CDR3 is 13 residues. The CDR3 DNA reads TGTGCCAGCAGTTGGCAGGGCCCCAATGAGCAGTACTTC. Amino acids: CASSWQGPNEQYF.

J is TRBJ2-7 and V is TRBV28; 7 bases map to TRBD1. The last part of the DNA fits TRBJ2-4 better; the J call may be wrong. From germline, CDR1 is MDHEN and CDR2 SYDVKM. The CDR3 is made up of 14 amino acids. Written as DNA, the CDR3 is TGTGCCAGCAGACAAACAGGGGCTGGAGACATTCAGTACTTC. It is translated as CASRQTGAGDIQYF.

The V and J genes are TRBV20-1 and TRBJ2-1; perhaps TRBD2 as D (7 bases). The J call may be in error: the DNA end matches TRBJ2-7 better. Germline values: CDR1 DFQATT, CDR2 SNEGSKA (reference sequence). The CDR3 is made up of 14 amino acids. CDR3 nucleotide sequence: TGCAGTGCTAGACGCGGGGGCGCCTACAATGAGCAGTACTTC. Its translation: CSARRGGAYNEQYF.

This clonotype has just a few counts. The rearrangement uses TRBV7-2 and TRBJ2-2; maybe TRBD2 (6 bases). CDR1 is SGHTA, CDR2 FQGNSA, per germline. V gave up 5 bases and J gave up 0 bases, with 13 bases separating them. The CDR3 extends over 16 amino acids. The CDR3 spells CASSPFRGTNTGELFF. DNA of the CDR3: TGTGCCAGCAGCCCATTCCGCGGGACGAACACCGGGGAGCTGTTTTTT.

This clonotype was counted between two and nine times. The chain joins TRBV3-1 to TRBJ2-5; 7 bases map to TRBD1. V lost 1 base and J lost 11; bases outside the gene matches: 7. The CDR3 has 13 amino acids. CDR1 is LGHDT, CDR2 YNNKEL, per germline (reference sequence). The CDR3 reads CASSQGRGRWQYF. Written as DNA, the CDR3 is TGTGCCAGCAGCCAAGGAAGGGGGCGGTGGCAGTACTTC.

J is TRBJ2-2 and V is TRBV6-5; 7 bases align to TRBD2. J gave up 6 bases and V 2 bases, and 12 bases lay outside the gene matches. The germline gives CDR1 MNHEY, CDR2 SVGAGI. The CDR3 contains 17 residues. CDR3 DNA: TGTGCCAGCAGTTACCTTGGTGTCGGGGGGACGGCCGGGGAGCTGTTTTTT. Its protein product is CASSYLGVGGTAGELFF.

The chain combines TRBV28 with TRBJ2-7; TRBD2 aligns across 10 bases. V lost 5 bases, J lost 3 bases, and 19 bases stayed unmatched. This CDR3 comprises 19 residues. Per the germline V gene, CDR1 is MDHEN and CDR2 is SYDVKM. CDR3 DNA: TGTGCCAGCAGTACAGGACAACCACTCGCTAGCGGGAGAGTCTACGAGCAGTACTTC. Its protein product is CASSTGQPLASGRVYEQYF.

The V call is TRBV4-2, the J call TRBJ2-5; perhaps TRBD2 as D (7 bases). The CDR3 spans 16 residues. Trimming removed 0 bases at V and 5 bases at J, with 16 bases between. The germline V gene encodes CDR1 LGHNA and CDR2 YNFKEQ. As DNA, the CDR3 is TGTGCCAGCAGCCAAGATCCCGGCAGGGGAGGGGAGACCCAGTACTTC. Its protein is CASSQDPGRGGETQYF.

This clonotype was counted between two and nine times. The chain uses TRBV7-6 and TRBJ1-1; D gene uncertain. Germline loops: CDR1 SGHVS, CDR2 FNYEAQ. V was pared by 2 bases and J by 0 bases, with 13 bases between. The CDR3 is made up of 16 amino acids. This CDR3 is CASSLWRSGMNTEAFF. The CDR3 nucleotides read TGTGCCAGCAGCTTATGGAGATCGGGTATGAACACTGAAGCTTTCTTT.

This rearrangement joins TRBV12-3 or TRBV12-4 to TRBJ1-4; possibly TRBD1 for D (6 bases). V dropped 5 bases and J dropped 3 bases, with 13 bases sitting between them. This CDR3 has 15 residues. CDR3 protein: CASSPGETANEKLFF. CDR3 nucleotides: TGTGCCAGCAGTCCAGGGGAGACGGCTAATGAAAAACTGTTTTTT.

In nucleotides, the CDR3 is TGTGCCAGCATTGCGGACAGGCATCGGGAGCAGTACTTC. This sequence encodes CASIADRHREQYF. This chain joins TRBV2 and TRBJ2-7; 7 bases fit TRBD1. The CDR3 length is 13 residues. CDR1 is SNHLY and CDR2 is FYNNEI in the germline V gene. The trim removed 7 bases at V and 7 bases at J, leaving 10 bases unmatched. The whole variable domain, filled in from reference TRBV2 and TRBJ2-7, reads EPEVTQTPSHQVTQMGQEVILRCVPISNHLYFYWYRQILGQKVEFLVSFYNNEISEKSEIFDDQFSVERPDGSNFTLKIRSTKLEDSAMYFCASIADRHREQYFGPGTRLTVT.

This chain uses TRBV12-3 or TRBV12-4 with TRBJ1-5, with D tentatively TRBD1 (5 bases). CDR3 length equals 15 residues. V was cut by 3 bases and J by 3 bases, with 12 bases left in between. Here the CDR3 DNA reads TGTGCCAGCAGTTTCGGCGGACATTCCAATCAGCCCCAGCATTTT. This codes for CASSFGGHSNQPQHF.

This clonotype has a handful of counts. The chain uses TRBV15 and TRBJ2-7; 7 nucleotides line up with TRBD2. The CDR3 spans 13 residues. Germline V gene data show CDR1 as LNHNV and CDR2 as YYDKDF (reference sequence). V shed 3 bases and J 2 bases; nucleotides not matched to a gene: 1. The CDR3 DNA follows: TGTGCCACCAGCAGGCTAGCGGCCTACGAGCAGTACTTC. This sequence encodes CATSRLAAYEQYF.

This chain's CDR3 is CASSPGTGYGTYEQYF. The CDR3 region has the DNA TGTGCCAGCAGTCCCGGGACAGGGTATGGGACCTACGAGCAGTACTTC. This chain uses TRBV27 with TRBJ2-7; TRBD1 matches 9 bases. The germline V gene encodes CDR1 MNHEY and CDR2 SMNVEV (reference sequence). V lost 5 bases to trimming and J lost 2 bases; unmatched junction nucleotides: 10. This CDR3 is built from 16 residues.

The table lists this clonotype with a few counts. The CDR3 here is CSVDTLGVGGYTF. The CDR3 nucleotides read TGCAGCGTTGATACCCTGGGGGTTGGTGGCTACACCTTC. This rearrangement joins TRBV29-1 to TRBJ1-2; a weak D match, TRBD1 (5 bases). With 3 bases removed from V and 7 bases from J, the gap between germline ends came to 15 bases. Per the germline V gene, CDR1 is SQVTM and CDR2 is ANQGSEA. The CDR3 extends over 13 amino acids.

The chain has TRBV5-5 and TRBJ1-4; D gene ambiguous. Germline CDR1 SGHKS, CDR2 YYEKEE (reference sequence). V lost 0 bases and J 2 bases, leaving 8 bases between the germline ends. CDR3 length: 15 residues. Here the CDR3 reads CASSLGGLTNEKLFF. In nucleotides, the CDR3 is TGTGCCAGCAGCTTGGGAGGGCTCACTAATGAAAAACTGTTTTTT.

The V and J genes are TRBV28 and TRBJ2-1; D is possibly TRBD1 (7 bases). Trimming took off 6 bases at V and 7 bases at J, with 13 bases between the two ends. Germline CDR1 MDHEN, CDR2 SYDVKM. There are 13 residues in the CDR3. This CDR3 reads CASSMTGRNEQFF. The CDR3 DNA follows: TGTGCCAGCAGCATGACAGGGAGGAATGAGCAGTTCTTC.

This clonotype was counted between two and nine times. The chain employs TRBV2 and TRBJ2-3; 12 bases are a match to TRBD2. Germline values: CDR1 SNHLY, CDR2 FYNNEI. V was pared by 8 bases and J by 4 bases, with 7 bases of the junction left unmatched. The CDR3 extends over 15 amino acids. Here the CDR3 DNA reads TGTGCCAGCCGAATTCTAGCGGGGGGGTCAGATACGCAGTATTTT. It yields the protein CASRILAGGSDTQYF.

The chain carries TRBV4-2 and TRBJ2-2, with D tentatively TRBD1 (6 bases). This CDR3 is 14 amino acids long. The V end was cut by 0 bases, the J end by 8 bases, with 10 bases between. Germline V gives CDR1 LGHNA, CDR2 YNFKEQ. CDR3 in DNA: TGTGCCAGCAGCCAAGATAGGGGGTTGGGGGAGCTGTTTTTT. Protein: CASSQDRGLGELFF.

This rearrangement joins TRBV6-5 to TRBJ2-2; 9 bases match TRBD1. After removal of 6 bases from V and 4 bases from J, the junction contained 0 bases not matched to a gene. This CDR3 is 13 amino acids long. Germline values: CDR1 MNHEY, CDR2 SVGAGI. Here the CDR3 DNA reads TGTGCCAGCAGGACAGGGGGCACCGGGGAGCTGTTTTTT. It yields the protein CASRTGGTGELFF.

This clonotype was seen a few times. The chain couples TRBV15 to TRBJ1-5, with 9 positions matching TRBD1. The CDR3 is 16 residues long. Germline CDR1 reads LNHNV; CDR2 reads YYDKDF (reference sequence). The V gene end was trimmed by 1 base and the J gene end by 7 bases; junction bases not matched to a gene: 8. CDR3 sequence reads: CATSRVGTGTYQPQHF. The DNA for the CDR3 is TGTGCCACCAGCAGAGTAGGGACAGGGACTTACCAGCCCCAGCATTTT.

The rearrangement uses TRBV7-9 and TRBJ1-5; 9 bases map to TRBD1. With 5 bases clipped from V and 6 bases from J, the junction kept 5 bases outside the gene matches. Germline CDR1 is SEHNR and CDR2 is FQNEAQ (reference sequence). This CDR3 has 14 amino acids. Written as DNA, the CDR3 is TGTGCCAGCAGCGTCGGACAGGGGACTCAGCCCCAGCATTTT. This codes for CASSVGQGTQPQHF.

In the case of this clonotype: A read error is possible here, since a much larger clone lies one base away. The rearrangement links TRBV21-1 to TRBJ2-6; TRBD1 reflects the table's D call only, with no check against the DNA. TRBV21-1 is a pseudogene segment. The CDR3 contains 19 residues. The DNA for the CDR3 is TGTGCCAGCAGCAAAGGGGGGGCAGCTCTGGGGTCTGGGGCCAACGTCCTGACTTTC. Translated, it gives CASSKGGAALGSGANVLTF.

The rearrangement links TRBV7-8 to TRBJ2-1; tentative D call: TRBD1 (6 bases). CDR3 length: 15 residues. Trimming took off 1 base at V and 7 bases at J, with 14 bases between the two ends. The germline V gene encodes CDR1 SGHVS and CDR2 FQNEAQ. The DNA of the CDR3 is TGTGCCAGCAGCTTAGGACAGGACGCTTTGAATGAGCAGTTCTTC. This translates into CASSLGQDALNEQFF.

A note on this clonotype: The germline gene is not matched at one end of the junction; a read error may be the cause. The chain employs TRBV20-1 and TRBJ2-7, with D possibly being TRBD1 or TRBD2 (6 bases each). Germline assignment: CDR1 DFQATT and CDR2 SNEGSKA (reference sequence). The length of the CDR3 is 15 residues. The CDR3 sequence: CSAREGGGASYEQCF. CDR3 coding DNA: TGCAGTGCTAGAGAAGGAGGGGGAGCATCCTACGAGCAGTGCTTC.

A remark on this clonotype: A read error may be the cause here, since a much bigger clone is one base away. The chain recombines TRBV28 with TRBJ2-7, with D unresolved. This CDR3 comprises 12 residues. Germline assignment: CDR1 MDHEN and CDR2 SYDVKM. CDR3 loop: CAGSFSYYEQYF. CDR3 bases: TGTGCCGGCAGTTTCTCCTACTACGAGCAGTACTTC.